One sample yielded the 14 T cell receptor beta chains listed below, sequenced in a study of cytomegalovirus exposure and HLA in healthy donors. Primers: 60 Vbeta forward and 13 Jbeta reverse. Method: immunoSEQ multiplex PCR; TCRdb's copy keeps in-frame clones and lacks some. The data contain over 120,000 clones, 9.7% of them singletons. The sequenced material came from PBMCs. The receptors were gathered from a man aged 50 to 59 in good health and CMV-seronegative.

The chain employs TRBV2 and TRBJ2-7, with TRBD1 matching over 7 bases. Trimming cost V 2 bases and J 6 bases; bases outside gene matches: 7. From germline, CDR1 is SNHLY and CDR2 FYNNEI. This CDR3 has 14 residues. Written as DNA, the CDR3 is TGTGCCAGCAGTGAAAATAGGGGGCCCGCCGAGCAGTACTTC. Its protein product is CASSENRGPAEQYF.

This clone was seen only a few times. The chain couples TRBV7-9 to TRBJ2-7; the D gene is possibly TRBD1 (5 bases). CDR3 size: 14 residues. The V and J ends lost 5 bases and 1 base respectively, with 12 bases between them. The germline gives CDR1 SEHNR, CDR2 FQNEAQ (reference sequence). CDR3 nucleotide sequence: TGTGCCAGCAGCCCCACAGGTGGGTCCTACGAGCAGTACTTC. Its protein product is CASSPTGGSYEQYF.

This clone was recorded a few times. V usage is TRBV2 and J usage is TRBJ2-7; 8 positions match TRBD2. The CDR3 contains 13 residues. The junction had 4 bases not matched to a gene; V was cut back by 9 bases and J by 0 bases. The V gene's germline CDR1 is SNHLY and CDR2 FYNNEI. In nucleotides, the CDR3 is TGTGCCAGAGCGCGGGGGGTCTCCTACGAGCAGTACTTC. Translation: CARARGVSYEQYF.

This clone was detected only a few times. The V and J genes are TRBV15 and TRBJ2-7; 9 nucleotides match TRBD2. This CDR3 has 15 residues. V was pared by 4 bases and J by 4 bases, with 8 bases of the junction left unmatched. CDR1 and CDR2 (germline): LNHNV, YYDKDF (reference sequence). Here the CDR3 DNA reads TGTGCCACCAGCATATTAGCGGGAGACTATTACGAGCAGTACTTC. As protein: CATSILAGDYYEQYF.

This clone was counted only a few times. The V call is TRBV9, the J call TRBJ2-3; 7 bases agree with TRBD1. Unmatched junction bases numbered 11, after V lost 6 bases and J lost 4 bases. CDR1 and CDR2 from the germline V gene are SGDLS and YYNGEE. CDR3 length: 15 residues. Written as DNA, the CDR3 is TGTGCCAGCAACCCGACAGGGAACATGGCAGATACGCAGTATTTT. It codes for CASNPTGNMADTQYF.

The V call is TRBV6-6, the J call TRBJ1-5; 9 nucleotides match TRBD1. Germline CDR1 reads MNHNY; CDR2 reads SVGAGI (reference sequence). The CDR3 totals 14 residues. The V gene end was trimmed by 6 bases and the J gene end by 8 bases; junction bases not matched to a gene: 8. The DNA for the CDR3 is TGTGCCAGCAGCCCTGGACAGGGGAGGGAGCCCCAGCATTTT. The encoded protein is CASSPGQGREPQHF.

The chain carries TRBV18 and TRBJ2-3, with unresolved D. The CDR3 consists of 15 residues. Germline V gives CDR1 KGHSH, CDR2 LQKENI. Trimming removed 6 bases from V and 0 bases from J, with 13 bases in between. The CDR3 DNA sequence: TGTGCCAGCTCGCCTGCCCAGGCGAGCACAGATACGCAGTATTTT. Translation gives CASSPAQASTDTQYF.

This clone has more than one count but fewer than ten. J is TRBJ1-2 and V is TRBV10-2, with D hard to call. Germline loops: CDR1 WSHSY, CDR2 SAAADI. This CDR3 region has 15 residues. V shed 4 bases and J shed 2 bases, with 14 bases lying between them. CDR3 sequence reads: CASSAVAGGNYGYTF. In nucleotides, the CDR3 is TGCGCCAGCAGTGCGGTGGCAGGAGGCAACTATGGCTACACCTTC.

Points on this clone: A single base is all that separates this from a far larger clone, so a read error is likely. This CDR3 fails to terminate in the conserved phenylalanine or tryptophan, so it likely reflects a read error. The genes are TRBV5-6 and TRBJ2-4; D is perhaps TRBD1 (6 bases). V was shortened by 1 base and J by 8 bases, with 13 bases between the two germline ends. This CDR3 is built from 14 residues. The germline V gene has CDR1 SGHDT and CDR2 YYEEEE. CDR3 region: CASSLSGRGYIQYV. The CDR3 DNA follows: TGTGCCAGCAGCTTGAGTGGCAGGGGATACATTCAGTACGTC.

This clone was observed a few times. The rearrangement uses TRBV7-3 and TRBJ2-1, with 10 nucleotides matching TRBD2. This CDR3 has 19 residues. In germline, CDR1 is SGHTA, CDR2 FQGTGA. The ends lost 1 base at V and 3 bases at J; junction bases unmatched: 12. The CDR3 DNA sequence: TGTGCCAGCAGCTTAAATTATCCTAGCGGGAGCTTAAGCTACAATGAGCAGTTCTTC. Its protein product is CASSLNYPSGSLSYNEQFF.

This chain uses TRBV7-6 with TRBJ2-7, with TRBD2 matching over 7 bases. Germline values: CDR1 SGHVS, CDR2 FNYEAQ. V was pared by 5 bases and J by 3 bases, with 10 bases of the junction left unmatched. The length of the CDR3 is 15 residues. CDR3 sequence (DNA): TGTGCCAGCAGCCCGCGGACTAGTAACAACTACGAGCAGTACTTC. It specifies CASSPRTSNNYEQYF.

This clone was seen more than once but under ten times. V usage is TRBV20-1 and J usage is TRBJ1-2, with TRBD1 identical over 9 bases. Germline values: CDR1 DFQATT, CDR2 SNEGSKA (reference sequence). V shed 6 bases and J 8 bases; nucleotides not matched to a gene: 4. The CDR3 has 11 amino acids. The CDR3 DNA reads TGCAGTGCCAGGGACAGGGTAGGCTACACCTTC. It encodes CSARDRVGYTF.

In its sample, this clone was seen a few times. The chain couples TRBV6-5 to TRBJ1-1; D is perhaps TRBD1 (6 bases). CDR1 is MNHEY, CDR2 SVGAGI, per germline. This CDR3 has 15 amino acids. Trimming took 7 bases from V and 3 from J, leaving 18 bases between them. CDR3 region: CASTLGGAGDTEAFF. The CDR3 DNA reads TGTGCCAGCACCCTCGGGGGGGCTGGGGACACTGAAGCTTTCTTT.

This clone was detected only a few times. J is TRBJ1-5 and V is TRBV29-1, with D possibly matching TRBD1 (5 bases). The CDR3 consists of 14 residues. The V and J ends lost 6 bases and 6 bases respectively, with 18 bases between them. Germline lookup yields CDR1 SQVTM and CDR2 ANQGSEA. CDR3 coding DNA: TGCAGCGTAGGGGAGGGTGTTGTTGGTCAGCCCCAGCATTTT. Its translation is CSVGEGVVGQPQHF.